This TCR beta chain was observed in a study of coeliac disease. CDR3 length: 18 amino acids. Germline assignment: CDR1 SGHDT and CDR2 YYEEEE. V gave up 0 bases and J gave up 6 bases; unmatched junction bases: 8. Study results and caveats: According to the authors, this method cannot detect gliadin-specific T cells in an unbiased way.

In the case of this clone: Antigen specificity is unknown.

Libraries were prepared by immunoSEQ multiplex PCR; TCRdb keeps only in-frame clonotypes and omits some of them. Of about 3,300 clones listed, roughly two thirds are singletons. The sequenced material came from intraepithelial lymphocytes from the gut. This sequence originates from a woman between 40 and 50 years old. V and J are TRBV5-6 and TRBJ2-1, with TRBD2 matching 14 bases. CDR3 nucleotide sequence: TGTGCCAGCAGCTTGGAGGGACTAGCGGGAGTGTCTGTCAATGAGCAGTTCTTC. This gives the protein CASSLEGLAGVSVNEQFF.